This T cell receptor (beta chain) is drawn from a study of T cell clusters in autoimmune cytopenias. Study-wide points: Functional roles of the in silico T cell clusters still await experimental validation. Compared with active autoimmune hepatitis patients, healthy donors showed about 2.8-fold more exclusive TRB clusters. Clustering suggested that physiological T cell clusters were missing in primary autoimmune cytopenia patients.

Per germline, CDR1 SGDLS and CDR2 YYNGEE. The CDR3 runs to 14 residues. Multiplex touch-down PCR amplified TRB using TRB-A and TRB-B pools in one tube. TCRdb reanalyzed the multiplex PCR reads and collapses them to one entry per CDR3 protein, without DNA. The table lists fewer than 10,000 distinct CDR3 sequences, with about 9.2% in the top ten. Each sample's input was 250 to 300 ng genomic DNA, 38,000 or so genome equivalents. About this clonotype: Its antigen is undetermined.

Input material: peripheral blood. The chain joins TRBV9 to TRBJ2-3; TCRdb's D call of TRBD2 is untestable without DNA. This clonotype was obtained from a human donor with an autoimmune cytopenia or autoimmune hepatitis (not recorded which). This CDR3 reads CASIWGGSTDTQYF.